The 12 T cell receptor beta chains below come from one sample, sequenced in a study of sequential checkpoint blockade in melanoma. The sample's treatment: randomized to nivolumab then ipilimumab (arm A) or the reverse (arm B). This table comes from immunoSEQ multiplex PCR, and its TCRdb copy is limited to in-frame clones, with some not included. The sample carries some 11,000 clones, around 79% recorded once. Sequenced material: CD8+ T cells sorted from blood (inferred from file names), taken from a patient given nivolumab and ipilimumab in sequence. The receptors come from a human donor with melanoma.

The chain carries TRBV4-1 and TRBJ1-1; TRBD1 matches at 7 bases. The CDR3 spans 13 residues. The junction had 9 bases not matched to a gene; V was cut back by 4 bases and J by 10 bases. Germline CDR1 is MGHRA and CDR2 is YSYEKL. The DNA of the CDR3 is TGCGCCAGCAGCCCCACAGGGGCAGTGGGAGCTTTCTTT. This gives the protein CASSPTGAVGAFF.

The rearrangement links TRBV27 to TRBJ1-2; tentatively, D is TRBD1 (5 bases). Germline CDR1 and CDR2: MNHEY and SMNVEV (reference sequence). Trimming removed 5 bases from V and 2 bases from J, with 9 bases in between. The CDR3 is made up of 13 amino acids. This CDR3 reads CASSPRQNYGYTF. CDR3 in DNA: TGTGCCAGCAGTCCTCGACAGAACTATGGCTACACCTTC.

The V call is TRBV19, the J call TRBJ1-5, with TRBD1 as a possible D gene (5 bases). CDR1 LNHDA and CDR2 SQIVND come from the germline V gene (reference sequence). V was cut by 3 bases and J by 0 bases, with 12 bases left in between. The CDR3 has 16 amino acids. The CDR3 DNA reads as TGTGCCAGTAGTATCGGAGGGGTACATAGCAATCAGCCCCAGCATTTT. Translating it yields CASSIGGVHSNQPQHF.

The V gene is TRBV6-7, the J gene TRBJ2-1; 7 bases fit TRBD2. TRBV6-7 is labeled an ORF, and its function is uncertain. There are 15 residues in the CDR3. Germline trimming cut 6 bases from V and 4 bases from J; bases unmatched to any gene: 9. The DNA of the CDR3 is TGTGCCAGCAGCCGGGACTACCTGGCATACAATGAGCAGTTCTTC. Protein sequence: CASSRDYLAYNEQFF.

This clone was observed a few times. This sequence joins TRBV6-6 and TRBJ2-7; a weak D match, TRBD1 (6 bases). Germline V lookup: CDR1 MNHNY, CDR2 SVGAGI (reference sequence). The CDR3 extends over 16 amino acids. Deletions cut 6 bases from V and 3 bases from J, with 21 bases between. The CDR3 region has the DNA TGTGCCAGCAGCCCAGAGGTAGTGGGACATAGCTACGAGCAGTACTTC. Translation: CASSPEVVGHSYEQYF.

This clone was found once. J is TRBJ1-6 and V is TRBV15; 8 nucleotides match TRBD1. This CDR3 contains 15 residues. Germline V lookup: CDR1 LNHNV, CDR2 YYDKDF (reference sequence). Trimming at V came to 5 bases and at J to 7 bases, leaving 7 bases not matched to a gene. In DNA, the CDR3 is TGTGCCACCAGCGCGACAGGGGCAGGGAATTCACCCCTCCACTTT. Its protein is CATSATGAGNSPLHF.

This chain joins TRBV6-1 and TRBJ1-2; TRBD1 matches at 10 bases. V was pared by 6 bases and J by 8 bases, with 3 bases of the junction left unmatched. The CDR3 covers 12 residues. Germline CDR1 and CDR2: MNHNS and SASEGT. CDR3 residues: CASRGQGWGYTF. Written as DNA, the CDR3 is TGTGCCAGCAGGGGACAGGGGTGGGGCTACACCTTC.

This chain uses TRBV4-2 with TRBJ2-2; 9 bases agree with TRBD2. This CDR3 is built from 18 residues. From germline, CDR1 is LGHNA and CDR2 YNFKEQ. The ends lost 0 bases at V and 4 bases at J; junction bases unmatched: 9. The CDR3: CASSQDTIAGVGTGELFF. DNA for the CDR3: TGTGCCAGCAGCCAAGACACGATAGCGGGAGTCGGCACCGGGGAGCTGTTTTTT.

In its sample, this clone was seen a few times. J is TRBJ2-1 and V is TRBV9; 8 bases match TRBD1. The germline gives CDR1 SGDLS, CDR2 YYNGEE. V trimming: 4 bases; J trimming: 5 bases; junction bases outside the gene matches: 5. The CDR3 has 14 amino acids. The CDR3 nucleotides are TGTGCCAGCAGCCCCTTGACAGGGGACAATGAGCAGTTCTTC. It yields the protein CASSPLTGDNEQFF.

J is TRBJ2-6 and V is TRBV9; unclear D gene. V lost 2 bases to trimming and J lost 2 bases, with 5 bases between them. Per the germline V gene, CDR1 is SGDLS and CDR2 is YYNGEE. This CDR3 has 14 amino acids. The CDR3 loop reads CASSVYPGANVLTF. CDR3 nucleotide sequence: TGTGCCAGCAGCGTTTATCCTGGGGCCAACGTCCTGACTTTC.

This clone was seen only once. The rearrangement joins TRBV4-3 to TRBJ1-4; a weak D match, TRBD1 (6 bases). The length of the CDR3 is 16 residues. Germline V gene lookup returns CDR1 LGHNA and CDR2 YSLEER. V was clipped by 1 base and J by 8 bases, with 17 bases between them. The CDR3 region is CASSQGAARGREKLFF. As DNA, the CDR3 is TGCGCCAGCAGCCAAGGCGCGGCCAGGGGCAGGGAAAAACTGTTTTTT.

V usage is TRBV29-1 and J usage is TRBJ1-5; 8 bases line up with TRBD1. The CDR3 spans 15 residues. V lost 4 bases to trimming and J lost 3 bases; unmatched junction nucleotides: 8. CDR1 and CDR2 (germline): SQVTM, ANQGSEA. This CDR3 reads CSVAPGQGPNQPQHF. Written as DNA, the CDR3 is TGCAGCGTTGCCCCAGGACAGGGCCCCAATCAGCCCCAGCATTTT.